Listed here is a single T cell receptor (beta chain). The clone's antigen remains unknown. No much larger clonotype is one base removed from it; base qualities were not supplied. Libraries were prepared through PCR. The sequencing machine was an Illumina HiSeq 2500. To normalize quantification of the TCRbeta repertoire, the TCR libraries were built with molecular barcoding that relied on unique molecular identifiers. In TCRdb, the public reads were trimmed at Q25 with fastp and aligned with MiXCR, with productive beta chains retained. Identical CDR3 proteins give one entry, which carries the most common genes and DNA. This sample gives around 600,000 distinct CDR3 sequences in total; around 23% of them show up just once. The ten largest clonotypes hold 11% to 15% of the sample. This specimen comes from a study of T-cell reconstitution after alpha-beta-depleted transplantation in children (dated by TCRdb to 2015 to 2016). About the study as a whole: Using TCR repertoire profiling, the study followed T-cell immune reconstitution in a quantitative way in children after TCRalphabeta/CD19-depleted allogeneic hematopoietic cell transplantation. Findings and caveats that apply to the study as a whole: In some patients, the high TCRbeta diversity seen at day 60 was put down to recipient T cells and intrathymic progenitors that had survived conditioning. Apparently early alphabetaT-cell count recovery about two months after transplant reportedly relied on only several hundred rapidly expanded clones derived from non-depleted graft cells. Hyperexpanded clone frequencies declined over subsequent months; after one year, T-cell counts and TCRbeta diversity were mostly attributed to newly produced T cells.

Taken with the paper, the label for treatment or condition translates to: allogeneic hematopoietic cell transplantation with graft depleted of TCRalphabeta T cells and CD19 B cells. Transplant recipients were children who received TCRalphabeta/CD19-depleted allogeneic hematopoietic cell grafts. CDR1 SGHNT and CDR2 YENEEA are derived from the germline V gene. A distance of 9 bases separates the germline ends of V and J, which lose 5 bases and 7 bases respectively. The CDR3 measures 12 amino acids from cysteine to phenylalanine. Only CDR3 DNA is held: 36 bases, read in frame from base 1. This clonotype originated in a boy under three years old who had a stem cell transplant for acute myeloid leukemia, so the T cells may come from the graft donor. Sequenced here: PBMCs, mostly from graft donor cells, sampled 360 days after TCRalphabeta/CD19-depleted stem cell transplant. The chain is made from TRBV11-3 and TRBJ2-1, and the D gene may be TRBD2, 6 bases matching. The CDR3 protein: CASSHGGNEQFF. The base sequence is TGTGCCAGCAGCCATGGGGGGAATGAGCAGTTCTTC.